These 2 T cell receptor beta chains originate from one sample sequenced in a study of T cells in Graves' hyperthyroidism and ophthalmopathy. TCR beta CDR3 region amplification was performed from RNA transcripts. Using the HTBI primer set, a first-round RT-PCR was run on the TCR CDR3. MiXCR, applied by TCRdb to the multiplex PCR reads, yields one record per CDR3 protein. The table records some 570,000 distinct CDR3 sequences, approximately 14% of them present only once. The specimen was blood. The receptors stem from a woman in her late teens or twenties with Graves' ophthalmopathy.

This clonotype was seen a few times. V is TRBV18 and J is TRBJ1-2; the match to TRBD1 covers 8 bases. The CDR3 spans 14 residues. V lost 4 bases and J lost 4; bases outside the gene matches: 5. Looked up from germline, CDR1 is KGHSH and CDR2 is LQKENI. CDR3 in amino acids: CASSRGQVGYGYTF. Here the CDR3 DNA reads TGTGCCAGCTCACGGGGACAGGTGGGCTATGGCTACACCTTC.

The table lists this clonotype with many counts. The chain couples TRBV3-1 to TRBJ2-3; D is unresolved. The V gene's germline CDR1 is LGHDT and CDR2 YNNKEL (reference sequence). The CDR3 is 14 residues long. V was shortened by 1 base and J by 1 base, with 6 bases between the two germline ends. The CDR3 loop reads CASSQASRTDTQYF. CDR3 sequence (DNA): TGTGCCAGCAGCCAAGCAAGCCGCACAGATACGCAGTATTTT.